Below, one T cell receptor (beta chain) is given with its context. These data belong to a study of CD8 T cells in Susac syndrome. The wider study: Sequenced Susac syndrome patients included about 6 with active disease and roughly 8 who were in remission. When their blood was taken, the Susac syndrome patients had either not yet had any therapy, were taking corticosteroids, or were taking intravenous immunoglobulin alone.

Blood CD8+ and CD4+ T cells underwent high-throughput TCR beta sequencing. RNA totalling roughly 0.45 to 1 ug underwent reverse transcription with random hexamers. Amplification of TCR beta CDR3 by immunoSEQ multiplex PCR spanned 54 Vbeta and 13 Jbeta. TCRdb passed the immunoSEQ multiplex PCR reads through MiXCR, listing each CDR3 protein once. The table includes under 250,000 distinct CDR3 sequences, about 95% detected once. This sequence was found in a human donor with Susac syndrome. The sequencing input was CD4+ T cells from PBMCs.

Here the CDR3 reads CAFLRDRNEKLFF. The CDR3 DNA reads TGTGCCTTCCTCCGGGACAGAAATGAAAAACTGTTTTTT. This chain joins TRBV30 and TRBJ1-4; 7 nucleotides agree with TRBD1. J was trimmed by 5 bases and V by 7 bases; bases with no gene match: 7. CDR1 GTSNPN and CDR2 SVGIG come from the germline V gene (reference sequence). The CDR3 covers 13 residues.